This T cell receptor (beta chain) was obtained from a study of blood T cell repertoires in COVID-19 (dated by TCRdb to between 2020 and 2021). Context from the whole study: Samples from collaborators originated in the United States, Italy and Spain and spanned both the acute and convalescent phases of COVID-19. The prospective study material was composed of cDNA or gDNA derived from T cells, B-cell-depleted T cells, or PBMCs. Deeply sampled blood TCRbeta repertoires from subjects exposed to, actively infected with, or recovered from COVID-19 were included in the dataset. The repertoires were made available in a free public database intended to serve as a resource for research on the immune response to SARS-CoV-2. The samples were drawn from the first 160 participants of the ongoing ImmuneRACE study and from 950 to 1,500 subjects provided by 6 global collaborators. The sample metadata nearly always contained a de-identified subject ID, COVID-19 status, age in years and sex. Where available, HLA class I and class II types were taken from metadata supplied by the sample provider and were not determined by assay-based typing.

TCRbeta CDR3 regions were amplified from genomic DNA by means of the immunoSEQ Assay, a bias-controlled multiplex PCR. As for the original processing: Within the assay, amplification of reference gene primers was used to estimate how many nucleated cells each sample contained. To quantify the absolute abundance of each unique TCRbeta CDR3 rearrangement, sequence reads were collapsed and filtered. For each sample, productive Simpson clonality was calculated as the square root of Simpson's diversity index across productive rearrangements. This is the immuneACCESS table as TCRdb keeps it, with only in-frame sequences that have V and J called. A part of the clones is gone; compared with another copy, unresolved V genes explain less than half, and the rest is unexplained. The D gene and trimming were derived from the DNA, and the V and J assignments and clone size from that table. Across this sample there are about 420,000 clones, with roughly 90% seen only once. In total, the top ten clones hold roughly 0.87% of the sample.

With respect to this clone: This clone's antigen is unknown. Per-base qualities were not stored, and no clone one base away is much larger.

One collaborating source in Seattle enrolled patients during active infection and followed them longitudinally through the course of disease. Collaborating institutions collected whole blood in K2EDTA tubes following their own protocols. For TCRbeta analysis, collaborator samples were shipped as frozen whole blood, as isolated PBMCs, or as DNA extracted from either sample type. CDR1 and CDR2 are drawn from the germline V gene: SGHVS, FQNEAQ. The CDR3 runs 16 residues from the cysteine to the phenylalanine. Only CDR3 DNA is held: 48 bases, read in frame from base 1. Trimming at the junction amounts to 1 base on V and 4 bases on J, and the germline ends lie 13 bases apart. Results and caveats for the whole study, not just this receptor: The amount of clinical and demographic metadata varied by source and participant and was provided uncurated.

The sequence derives from a man between 18 and 29 years old with COVID-19, enrolled during active disease. The chain uses TRBV7-8 and TRBJ2-2; D gene: possibly TRBD2, on 6 matching bases. Source material: peripheral blood. The CDR3 protein is CASSLVRISGTGELFF. The DNA reads TGTGCCAGCAGCTTAGTAAGGATTAGCGGCACCGGGGAGCTGTTTTTT.